This T cell receptor beta chain was profiled in a study of blood T cell repertoires in COVID-19 (dated by TCRdb to about 2020). With respect to the entire study: Samples from collaborators originated in the United States, Italy and Spain and spanned both the acute and convalescent phases of COVID-19. Nearly every sample came with metadata listing a de-identified subject ID, COVID-19 status, age in years and sex. Deeply sampled blood TCRbeta repertoires from subjects exposed to, actively infected with, or recovered from COVID-19 were included in the dataset. The samples were drawn from the first 160 participants of the ongoing ImmuneRACE study and from over a thousand subjects provided by 6 global collaborators. Where available, HLA class I and class II types were obtained from metadata supplied by the sample provider rather than from assay-based typing. The material from the prospective study consisted of cDNA or gDNA derived from T cells, B-cell-depleted T cells, or PBMCs. The repertoires were released in a freely available public database intended as a resource for research on the immune response to SARS-CoV-2. Summary of the overall study and its limitations: Clinical and demographic metadata were provided uncurated, with the amount varying by source and participant.

V and J are truncated by 3 bases and 7 bases respectively, leaving an intervening sequence of 8 bases. CDR1 ENHRY and CDR2 SYGVKD were looked up in the germline V gene. The CDR3 contains 12 residues, cysteine and phenylalanine counted. Here the CDR3 DNA is all that survives: 36 bases in frame from base 1. The collaborating institutions used their own protocols to collect whole blood in K2EDTA tubes. For TCRbeta analysis, collaborators shipped samples as frozen whole blood, isolated PBMCs, or DNA extracted from either of those sample types. For this clone: What antigen it recognizes has not been identified. No base quality values were provided; no much bigger clone lies one nucleotide off.

The immunoSEQ Assay, a bias-controlled multiplex PCR, was used to amplify TCRbeta CDR3 regions from genomic DNA. The study's own analysis went as follows. Nucleated cell counts per sample were estimated from amplification of reference gene primers within the assay. To quantify the absolute abundance of each unique TCRbeta CDR3 rearrangement, sequence reads were collapsed and filtered. For each sample, productive Simpson clonality was calculated as the square root of Simpson's diversity index across productive rearrangements. TCRdb obtained this table from immuneACCESS and retained in-frame rearrangements with V and J assigned. These tables miss some clones; where compared with another copy, unresolved V genes account for less than half of the shortfall, and the remainder is unexplained. V and J calls plus clone size are reproduced from that table; the DNA served to infer D and trimming. A total of about 260,000 clones appear in this sample, approximately 81% of them only once. Of the sample, 4.2% falls within the top ten clones.

The V and J genes are TRBV10-3 and TRBJ2-3; no D segment can be confidently identified. The sample taken for sequencing was peripheral blood. The receptor was derived from a man aged 55-75 years with acute or convalescent COVID-19. The CDR3: CAISENSYTQYF. In nucleotides, the sequence is TGTGCCATCAGTGAAAACAGCTATACGCAGTATTTT.